This T cell receptor (beta chain) is from a study of CXCR3-negative and CXCR3-positive naive CD8 T cells. The method, 5' RACE with UMI labels, was used to prepare the TRB cDNA libraries. TCRdb reprocessed the 5' RACE reads and stores each CDR3 protein as one record, lacking DNA. The repertoire shows about 140,000 distinct CDR3 sequences; the top ten hold 0.41%. Study-level results: TRB CDR3s of CXCR3-positive naive cells were more hydrophobic than those of CXCR3-negative naive cells.

As concerns this clonotype: Its target is not known.

The sequence came from a human donor in good health. Some clones in this sample may be carry-over from other donors' samples. The material sequenced was naive CXCR3+ CD8+ T cells from blood. Sample subset: CD45RO-CCR7+CD27+CD95- naive CD8+ T cells expressing CXCR3 (TNR3+).

CDR3 residues: CASSLGLQETQYF. The chain joins TRBV7-7 to TRBJ2-5. The germline gives CDR1 SSHAT, CDR2 FNYEAQ (reference sequence). CDR3 size: 13 residues.